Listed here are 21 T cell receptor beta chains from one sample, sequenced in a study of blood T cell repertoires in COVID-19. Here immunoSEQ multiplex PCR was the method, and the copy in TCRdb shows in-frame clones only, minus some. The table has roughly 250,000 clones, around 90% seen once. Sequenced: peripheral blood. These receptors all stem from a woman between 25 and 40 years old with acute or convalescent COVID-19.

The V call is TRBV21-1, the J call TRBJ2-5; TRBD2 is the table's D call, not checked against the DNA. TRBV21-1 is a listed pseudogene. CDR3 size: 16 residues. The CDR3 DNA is TGTGCCAGCAGCAAATTCGGTTTGATTATTCAAGAGACCCAGTACTTC. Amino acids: CASSKFGLIIQETQYF.

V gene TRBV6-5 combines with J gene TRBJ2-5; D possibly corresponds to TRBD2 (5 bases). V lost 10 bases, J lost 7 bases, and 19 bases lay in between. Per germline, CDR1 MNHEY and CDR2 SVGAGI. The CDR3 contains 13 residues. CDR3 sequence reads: CATTQPGLGTQYF. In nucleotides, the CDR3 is TGTGCCACGACGCAACCGGGGTTAGGGACCCAGTACTTC.

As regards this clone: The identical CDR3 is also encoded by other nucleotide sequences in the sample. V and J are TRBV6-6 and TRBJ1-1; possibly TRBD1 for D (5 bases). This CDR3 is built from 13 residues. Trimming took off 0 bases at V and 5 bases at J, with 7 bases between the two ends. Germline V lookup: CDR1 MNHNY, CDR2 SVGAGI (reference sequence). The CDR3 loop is CASSYSGGTEAFF. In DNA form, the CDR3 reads TGTGCCAGCAGTTACTCGGGGGGTACTGAAGCTTTCTTT.

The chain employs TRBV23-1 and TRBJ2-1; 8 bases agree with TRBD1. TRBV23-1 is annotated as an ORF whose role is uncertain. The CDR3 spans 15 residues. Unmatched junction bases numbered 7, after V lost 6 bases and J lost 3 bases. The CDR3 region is CASRLGQGDYNEQFF. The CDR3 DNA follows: TGCGCCAGCAGATTAGGACAGGGAGACTACAATGAGCAGTTCTTC.

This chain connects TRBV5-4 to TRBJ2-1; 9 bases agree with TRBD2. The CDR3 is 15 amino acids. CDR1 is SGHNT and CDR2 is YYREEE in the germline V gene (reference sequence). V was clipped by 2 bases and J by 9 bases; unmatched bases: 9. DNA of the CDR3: TGTGCCAGCAGCTTTTCCGCGGGAGGGGAGACTGAGCAGTTCTTC. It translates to CASSFSAGGETEQFF.

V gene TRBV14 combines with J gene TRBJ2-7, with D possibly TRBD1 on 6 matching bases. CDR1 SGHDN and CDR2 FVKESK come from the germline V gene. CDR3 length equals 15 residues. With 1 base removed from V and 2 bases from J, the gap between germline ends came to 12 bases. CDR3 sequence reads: CASSQGVQGAYEQYF. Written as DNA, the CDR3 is TGTGCCAGCAGCCAAGGGGTACAGGGAGCCTACGAGCAGTACTTC.

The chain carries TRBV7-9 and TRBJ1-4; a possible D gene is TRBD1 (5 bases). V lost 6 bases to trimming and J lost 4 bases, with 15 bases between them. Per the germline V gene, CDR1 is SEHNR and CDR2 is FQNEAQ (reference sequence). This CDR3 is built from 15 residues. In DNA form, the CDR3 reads TGTGCCAGCAGTCCGCATCGGGGGTTTAATGAAAAACTGTTTTTT. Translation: CASSPHRGFNEKLFF.

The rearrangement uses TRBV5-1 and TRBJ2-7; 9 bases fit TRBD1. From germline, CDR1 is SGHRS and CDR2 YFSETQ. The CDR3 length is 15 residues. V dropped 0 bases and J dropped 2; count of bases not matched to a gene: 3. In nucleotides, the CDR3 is TGCGCCAGCAGCTTGGCGGGGGACAGGGCCTACGAGCAGTACTTC. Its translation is CASSLAGDRAYEQYF.

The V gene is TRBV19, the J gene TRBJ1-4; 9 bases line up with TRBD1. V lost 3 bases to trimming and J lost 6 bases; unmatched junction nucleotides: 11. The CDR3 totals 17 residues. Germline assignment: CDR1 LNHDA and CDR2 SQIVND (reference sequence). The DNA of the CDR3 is TGTGCCAGTAGTATGACCCGCGGGACAGGGATCCATGAAAAACTGTTTTTT. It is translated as CASSMTRGTGIHEKLFF. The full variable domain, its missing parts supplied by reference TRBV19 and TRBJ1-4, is DGGITQSPKYLFRKEGQNVTLSCEQNLNHDAMYWYRQDPGQGLRLIYYSQIVNDFQKGDIAEGYSVSREKKESFPLTVTSAQKNPTAFYLCASSMTRGTGIHEKLFFGSGTQLSVL.

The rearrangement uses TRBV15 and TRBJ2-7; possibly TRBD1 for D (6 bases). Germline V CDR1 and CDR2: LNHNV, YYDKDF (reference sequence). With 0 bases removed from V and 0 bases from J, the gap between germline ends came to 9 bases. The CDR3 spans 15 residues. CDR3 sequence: CATSREPGASYEQYF. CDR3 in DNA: TGTGCCACCAGCAGAGAGCCAGGGGCCTCCTACGAGCAGTACTTC.

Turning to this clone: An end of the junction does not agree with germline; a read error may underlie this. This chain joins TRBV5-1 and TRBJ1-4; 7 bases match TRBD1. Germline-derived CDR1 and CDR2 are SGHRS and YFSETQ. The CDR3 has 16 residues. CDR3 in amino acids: CASSLGGTDTNGKLFF. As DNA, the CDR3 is TGCGCCAGCAGCTTGGGTGGGACAGACACGAATGGAAAACTGTTTTTT.

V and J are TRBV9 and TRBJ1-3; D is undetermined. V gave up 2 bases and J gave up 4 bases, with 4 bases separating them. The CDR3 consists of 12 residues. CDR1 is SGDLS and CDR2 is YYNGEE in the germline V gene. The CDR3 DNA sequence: TGTGCCAGCAGCGTCCAGGGAAACACCATATATTTT. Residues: CASSVQGNTIYF.

CDR3 coding DNA: TGTGCCAGCAGTTTACCCGGCTCCTACAATGAGCAGTTCTTC. Translating gives CASSLPGSYNEQFF. This chain connects TRBV6-2 or TRBV6-3 to TRBJ2-1; unclear D gene. CDR1 MNHEY and CDR2 SVGEGT come from the germline V gene. The ends were cut back, 4 bases at V and 0 bases at J, with 7 bases in the middle. The CDR3 is 14 residues long.

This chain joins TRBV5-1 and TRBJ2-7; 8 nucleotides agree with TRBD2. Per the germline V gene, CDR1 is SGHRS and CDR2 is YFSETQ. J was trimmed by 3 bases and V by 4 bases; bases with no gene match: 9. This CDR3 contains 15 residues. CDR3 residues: CASSILAGYNYEQYF. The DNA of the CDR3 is TGCGCCAGCAGCATTCTAGCGGGCTACAACTACGAGCAGTACTTC. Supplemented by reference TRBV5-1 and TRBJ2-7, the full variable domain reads KAGVTQTPRYLIKTRGQQVTLSCSPISGHRSVSWYQQTPGQGLQFLFEYFSETQRNKGNFPGRFSGRQFSNSRSEMNVSTLELGDSALYLCASSILAGYNYEQYFGPGTRLTVT.

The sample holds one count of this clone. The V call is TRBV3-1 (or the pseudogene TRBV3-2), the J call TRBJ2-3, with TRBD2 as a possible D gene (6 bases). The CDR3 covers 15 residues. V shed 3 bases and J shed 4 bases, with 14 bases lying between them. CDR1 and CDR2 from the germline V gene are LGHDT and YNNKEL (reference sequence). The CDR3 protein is CASSQASVVPDTQYF. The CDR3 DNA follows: TGTGCCAGCAGCCAGGCTAGCGTAGTTCCAGATACGCAGTATTTT.

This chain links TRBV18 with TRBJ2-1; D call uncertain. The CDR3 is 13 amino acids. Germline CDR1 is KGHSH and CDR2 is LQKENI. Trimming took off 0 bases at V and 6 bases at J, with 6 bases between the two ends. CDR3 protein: CASSPPFSNEQFF. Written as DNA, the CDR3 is TGTGCCAGCTCACCACCGTTCTCCAATGAGCAGTTCTTC.

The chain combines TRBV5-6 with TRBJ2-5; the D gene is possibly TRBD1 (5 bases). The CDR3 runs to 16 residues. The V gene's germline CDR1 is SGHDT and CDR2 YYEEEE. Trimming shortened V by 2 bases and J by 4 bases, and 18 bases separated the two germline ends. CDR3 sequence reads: CASSLRIRVQGETQYF. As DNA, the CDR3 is TGTGCCAGCAGCTTACGCATAAGAGTCCAGGGAGAGACCCAGTACTTC.

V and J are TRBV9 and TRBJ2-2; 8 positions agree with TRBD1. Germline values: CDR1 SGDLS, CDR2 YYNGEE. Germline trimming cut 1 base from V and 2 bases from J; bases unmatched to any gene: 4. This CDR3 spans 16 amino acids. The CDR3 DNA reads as TGTGCCAGCAGCGTACCCGCAGGGGGCAACACCGGGGAGCTGTTTTTT. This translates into CASSVPAGGNTGELFF.

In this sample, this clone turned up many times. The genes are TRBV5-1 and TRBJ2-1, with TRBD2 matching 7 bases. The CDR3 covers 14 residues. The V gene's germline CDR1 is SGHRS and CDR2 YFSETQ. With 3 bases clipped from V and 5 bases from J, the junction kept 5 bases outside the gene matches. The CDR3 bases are TGCGCCAGCAGCTCGAAAGGGACTAACAATGAGCAGTTCTTC. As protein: CASSSKGTNNEQFF.

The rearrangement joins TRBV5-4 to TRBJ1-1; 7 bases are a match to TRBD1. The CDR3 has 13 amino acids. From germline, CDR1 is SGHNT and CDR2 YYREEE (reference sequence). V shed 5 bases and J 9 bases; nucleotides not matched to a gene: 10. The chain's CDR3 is CASRQNRGPKAFF. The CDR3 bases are TGTGCCAGCAGGCAGAACAGGGGACCTAAAGCTTTCTTT.

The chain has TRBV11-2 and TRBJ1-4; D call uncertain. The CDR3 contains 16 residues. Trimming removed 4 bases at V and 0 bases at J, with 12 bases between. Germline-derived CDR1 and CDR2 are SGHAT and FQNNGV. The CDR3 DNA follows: TGTGCCAGCAGCTCGTCCCTCGGGGCAACTAATGAAAAACTGTTTTTT. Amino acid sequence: CASSSSLGATNEKLFF.